These 24 T cell receptor beta chains share one sample of origin, sequenced in a study of cytomegalovirus exposure and HLA in healthy donors listed by TCRdb under 2017. Library preparation used the immunoSEQ multiplex PCR assay. For the multiplex PCR, a mixture combining 60 forward primers for TCR Vbeta segments and 13 reverse primers for TCR Jbeta segments was used. TCRdb obtained this table from immuneACCESS and retained in-frame rearrangements with V and J assigned. These tables miss some clones; where compared with another copy, unresolved V genes account for less than half of the shortfall, and the remainder is unexplained. The sample table shows 160,000 or so clones, and around 81% are seen once. The ten largest clonotypes hold 4.9% of the sample. The sequenced sample was PBMCs. The receptors shown here come from a woman younger than 30 in good health and CMV-seropositive.

This sequence joins TRBV19 and TRBJ1-2; TRBD1 matches 7 bases. Germline assignment: CDR1 LNHDA and CDR2 SQIVND (reference sequence). The junction had 4 bases not matched to a gene; V was cut back by 6 bases and J by 0 bases. This CDR3 has 14 amino acids. The CDR3 reads CASRDRVANYGYTF. In nucleotides, the CDR3 is TGTGCCAGTAGAGACAGGGTCGCTAACTATGGCTACACCTTC.

This chain uses TRBV11-1 with TRBJ2-7; 8 bases fit TRBD1. This CDR3 region has 15 residues. Germline assignment: CDR1 SGHAT and CDR2 FQDESV (reference sequence). Trimming took 2 bases from V and 4 from J; bases not matched to a gene: 7. The CDR3: CASSLLQGAKYEQYF. The CDR3 DNA reads as TGTGCCAGCAGCTTACTTCAGGGGGCAAAATACGAGCAGTACTTC.

This clone has just a few counts. The chain combines TRBV19 with TRBJ2-5; no definite D call. The CDR3 length is 15 residues. Germline-derived CDR1 and CDR2 are LNHDA and SQIVND (reference sequence). Trimming pared 3 bases from V and 2 bases from J, leaving 13 bases between. CDR3 in DNA: TGTGCCAGTAGTATTTGGGCCACGGTGCAAGAGACCCAGTACTTC. Its translation is CASSIWATVQETQYF. Full variable domain (remainder filled in from reference TRBV19 and TRBJ2-5): DGGITQSPKYLFRKEGQNVTLSCEQNLNHDAMYWYRQDPGQGLRLIYYSQIVNDFQKGDIAEGYSVSREKKESFPLTVTSAQKNPTAFYLCASSIWATVQETQYFGPGTRLLVL.

The chain has TRBV18 and TRBJ1-1, with unresolved D. Between the trimmed V and J ends, which lost 2 bases and 6 bases, there was a span of 22 bases. This CDR3 has 17 amino acids. The germline gives CDR1 KGHSH, CDR2 LQKENI. CDR3 in amino acids: CASSPGLRAPIDAEAFF. In nucleotides, the CDR3 is TGTGCCAGCTCACCAGGTTTGAGGGCTCCGATCGACGCTGAAGCTTTCTTT.

The V call is TRBV18, the J call TRBJ1-5; 11 bases are a match to TRBD1. The CDR3 runs to 15 residues. With V trimmed by 3 bases and J by 4 bases, 2 bases remained unmatched. Germline-derived CDR1 and CDR2 are KGHSH and LQKENI. CDR3 in DNA: TGTGCCAGCTCACCGGGACAGGGGGGGAATCAGCCCCAGCATTTT. It yields the protein CASSPGQGGNQPQHF.

The chain links TRBV27 to TRBJ2-7; no clear D. This CDR3 region has 10 residues. Trimming removed 5 bases from V and 5 bases from J, with 4 bases in between. The germline CDR1 and CDR2 sequences are MNHEY and SMNVEV (reference sequence). The CDR3 protein is CASSNNEQYF. CDR3 DNA: TGTGCCAGCAGTAACAACGAGCAGTACTTC.

This rearrangement joins TRBV19 to TRBJ1-1, with a weak D call TRBD1 (6 bases). The germline V gene encodes CDR1 LNHDA and CDR2 SQIVND (reference sequence). Deletions cut 5 bases from V and 1 base from J, with 14 bases between. The CDR3 extends over 15 amino acids. The CDR3 coding sequence is TGTGCCAGTAGTGCAGAACAGGGCGGGAACACTGAAGCTTTCTTT. This encodes CASSAEQGGNTEAFF.

V usage is TRBV14 and J usage is TRBJ1-1, with 7 positions matching TRBD1. The V segment lost 3 bases and the J segment 4 bases; nucleotides outside the gene matches: 8. CDR3 length: 15 amino acids. Germline loops: CDR1 SGHDN, CDR2 FVKESK. The chain's CDR3 is CASSQETGVTTEAFF. The CDR3 nucleotides read TGTGCCAGCAGCCAGGAAACAGGGGTTACCACTGAAGCTTTCTTT.

This clone came up a few times. The V gene is TRBV6-5, the J gene TRBJ2-7; D may be TRBD1 (6 bases). The length of the CDR3 is 15 residues. Germline V CDR1 and CDR2: MNHEY, SVGAGI. Trimming pared 5 bases from V and 3 bases from J, leaving 17 bases between. CDR3 residues: CASSPTDRAFYEQYF. The CDR3 coding sequence is TGTGCCAGCAGTCCAACGGACAGAGCTTTCTACGAGCAGTACTTC.

The J gene is TRBJ2-7, the V gene TRBV7-8; D ambiguous. V gave up 1 base and J gave up 2 bases, with 3 bases separating them. This CDR3 contains 12 residues. Looked up from germline, CDR1 is SGHVS and CDR2 is FQNEAQ. The CDR3 DNA reads TGTGCCAGCAGCTTAGGAGCCTACGAGCAGTACTTC. Translated, it gives CASSLGAYEQYF.

V is TRBV18 and J is TRBJ2-7; the D gene is possibly TRBD1 (6 bases). The V gene's germline CDR1 is KGHSH and CDR2 LQKENI. The CDR3 contains 11 residues. V gave up 3 bases and J gave up 7 bases, with 7 bases separating them. The CDR3 spells CASSPGQEQYF. The DNA for the CDR3 is TGTGCCAGCTCACCTGGACAGGAGCAGTACTTC.

V gene TRBV7-2 combines with J gene TRBJ1-3, with D perhaps matching TRBD1 (5 bases). This CDR3 comprises 15 residues. V was clipped by 4 bases and J by 2 bases, with 12 bases between them. Germline V lookup: CDR1 SGHTA, CDR2 FQGNSA. The CDR3 nucleotides read TGTGCCAGCAGCTCCCAGTTAGGGGCTGGAAACACCATATATTTT. It specifies CASSSQLGAGNTIYF.

The chain employs TRBV6-6 and TRBJ2-7, with D hard to call. Germline CDR1 reads MNHNY; CDR2 reads SVGAGI (reference sequence). This CDR3 is 14 amino acids long. Trimming took off 2 bases at V and 0 bases at J, with 8 bases between the two ends. DNA for the CDR3: TGTGCCAGCAGTTACAGCCTATCCTCCTACGAGCAGTACTTC. Translated: CASSYSLSSYEQYF.

The V call is TRBV29-1, the J call TRBJ1-2; D might be TRBD1 (6 bases). Per germline, CDR1 SQVTM and CDR2 ANQGSEA. This CDR3 is 14 amino acids long. V lost 3 bases, J lost 4 bases, and 15 bases lay in between. The chain's CDR3 is CSVDKDRQVYGYTF. DNA of the CDR3: TGCAGCGTTGATAAGGACAGACAAGTCTATGGCTACACCTTC.

Remarks on this clone: One end of the junction is discordant with germline, which a read error may explain. The chain has TRBV7-7 and TRBJ2-1, with 8 bases fitting TRBD2. There are 14 residues in the CDR3. Germline V gives CDR1 SSHAT, CDR2 FNYEAQ (reference sequence). CDR3 loop: CASSLDGTSGKKFF. The DNA of the CDR3 is TGTGCTAGCAGCTTAGATGGGACTAGTGGGAAGAAGTTCTTC.

The chain is built from TRBV28 and TRBJ1-5; possibly TRBD1 for D (5 bases). CDR3 size: 15 residues. CDR1 is MDHEN, CDR2 SYDVKM, per germline. Trimming took off 4 bases at V and 6 bases at J, with 16 bases between the two ends. Here the CDR3 reads CASSYPGDLIQPQHF. The CDR3 DNA is TGTGCCAGCAGTTACCCGGGGGACCTAATTCAGCCCCAGCATTTT.

The chain recombines TRBV2 with TRBJ2-3; 8 nucleotides agree with TRBD2. The V gene end was trimmed by 8 bases and the J gene end by 14 bases; junction bases not matched to a gene: 12. Germline-derived CDR1 and CDR2 are SNHLY and FYNNEI. The CDR3 is made up of 12 amino acids. DNA of the CDR3: TGTGCCAGCCGGCCCTCGGGGACTAGTTCGTATTTT. It translates to CASRPSGTSSYF.

The chain recombines TRBV19 with TRBJ1-5; the D gene is possibly TRBD1 (6 bases). The germline V and J ends were trimmed by 7 bases and 0 bases, with 16 bases remaining between them. The CDR3 has 16 residues. Germline V CDR1 and CDR2: LNHDA, SQIVND (reference sequence). CDR3 coding DNA: TGTGCCAGTAAGGGGGAGGGAGAGTATAGCAATCAGCCCCAGCATTTT. Translation gives CASKGEGEYSNQPQHF.

Comments on this clone: The identical CDR3 is also encoded by other nucleotide sequences in the sample. This sequence joins TRBV20-1 and TRBJ2-1, with D perhaps matching TRBD2 (5 bases). Trimming removed 2 bases from V and 10 bases from J, with 9 bases in between. The CDR3 is made up of 11 amino acids. CDR1 and CDR2 (germline): DFQATT, SNEGSKA (reference sequence). This CDR3 reads CSARSGYEQFF. Here the CDR3 DNA reads TGCAGTGCTAGATCGGGGTACGAGCAGTTCTTC.

This clone was seen just once. This chain uses TRBV6-4 with TRBJ2-1; 10 bases fit TRBD2. V lost 3 bases, J lost 10 bases, and 9 bases stayed unmatched. From germline, CDR1 is MRHNA and CDR2 SNTAGT. The CDR3 runs to 15 residues. The CDR3 DNA sequence: TGTGCCAGCAGTGATACCCAGCGGGGGGGCCAGGAGCAGTTCTTC. Translated, it gives CASSDTQRGGQEQFF.

The rearrangement joins TRBV6-1 to TRBJ1-3, with 7 bases fitting TRBD1. Germline-derived CDR1 and CDR2 are MNHNS and SASEGT. Trimming cost V 4 bases and J 2 bases; bases outside gene matches: 8. This CDR3 contains 16 residues. CDR3 sequence: CASSVNRGSTGNTIYF. DNA of the CDR3: TGTGCCAGCAGTGTCAACAGGGGCAGCACTGGAAACACCATATATTTT.

This clone was seen once. J is TRBJ2-7 and V is TRBV6-1; TRBD2 matches 7 bases. The CDR3 is 16 residues long. In germline, CDR1 is MNHNS, CDR2 SASEGT. The ends lost 0 bases at V and 3 bases at J; junction bases unmatched: 8. The DNA for the CDR3 is TGTGCCAGCAGTGAAGCGCCGGGCGGGGGAAACTACGAGCAGTACTTC. Protein sequence: CASSEAPGGGNYEQYF.

The rearrangement links TRBV28 to TRBJ1-5; D ambiguous. Trimming took 5 bases from V and 6 from J, leaving 14 bases between them. Germline V lookup: CDR1 MDHEN, CDR2 SYDVKM. The CDR3 runs 14 residues. CDR3 region: CASSQGGQGQPQHF. For the CDR3, the DNA is TGTGCCAGCAGTCAAGGAGGGCAAGGTCAGCCCCAGCATTTT.

CDR3 sequence (DNA): TGTGCCAGCAGCTCAATAGCGGGGGGGTACAATGAGCAGTTCTTC. Protein: CASSSIAGGYNEQFF. This sequence joins TRBV11-2 and TRBJ2-1, with TRBD2 matching over 11 bases. The CDR3 consists of 15 residues. V was pared by 4 bases and J by 4 bases, with 3 bases of the junction left unmatched. CDR1 is SGHAT, CDR2 FQNNGV, per germline.